What follows describes a single TCR beta chain. This record belongs to a study of blood T cell repertoires in COVID-19. Study overall: Researchers got acute and convalescent COVID-19 samples from the United States, Italy and Spain. PBMCs, B-cell-depleted T cells, or T cells provided the cDNA or gDNA that made up the material.

As processed by the authors: How many nucleated cells were present was estimated from reference gene primer amplification. TCRdb's table, derived via immunoSEQ multiplex PCR, lists solely in-frame clones and lacks some. That table supplies the V and J calls and clone size; D and trimming were determined from the DNA. This table holds nearly 350,000 clones, about 88% found once. CDR1 is LNHDA and CDR2 is SQIVND in the germline V gene (reference sequence). The V gene lost 5 bases and the J gene lost 0 bases, with 14 bases spanning the gap. This CDR3 contains 16 residues. Seattle's enrolled individuals joined amid active infection and were then monitored longitudinally.

The sequencing sample was made of peripheral blood. The rearrangement uses TRBV19 and TRBJ2-1, with D tentatively TRBD2 (6 bases). This sequence originates from a woman between 65 and 79 years old with COVID-19, enrolled during active disease. The CDR3 DNA follows: TGTGCCAGTAGTGCGCGGGACTTAGGCTCCTACAATGAGCAGTTCTTC. Its translation is CASSARDLGSYNEQFF.